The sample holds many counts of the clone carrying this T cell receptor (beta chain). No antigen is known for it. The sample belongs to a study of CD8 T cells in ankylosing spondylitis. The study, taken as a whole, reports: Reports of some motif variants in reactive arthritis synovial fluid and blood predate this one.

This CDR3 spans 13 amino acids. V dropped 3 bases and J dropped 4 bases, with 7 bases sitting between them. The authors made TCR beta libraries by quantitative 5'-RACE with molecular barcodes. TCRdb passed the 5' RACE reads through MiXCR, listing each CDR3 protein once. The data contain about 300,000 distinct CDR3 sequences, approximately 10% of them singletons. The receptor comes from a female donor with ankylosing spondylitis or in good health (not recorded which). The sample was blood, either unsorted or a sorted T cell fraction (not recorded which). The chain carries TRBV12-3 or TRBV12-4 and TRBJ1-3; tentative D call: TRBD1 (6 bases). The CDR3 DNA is TGTGCCAGCAGTTTCGGACAGGGAAACACCATATATTTT. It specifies CASSFGQGNTIYF.